This T cell receptor (beta chain) was obtained from a study of T cell repertoires in cytomegalovirus infection. Study background: Indications of both CMV infection and matching HLA type were provided by public TCR beta signatures. Study results and caveats: Based on cumulative public TCR beta family frequency, carriers of CMV plus the relevant HLA were identified. CMV-specific TCR beta clonotypes restricted by HLA-C were the ones dominating the ex vivo response.

Points on this clonotype: Its specificity is not known.

The CDR3 is made up of 17 amino acids. Trimming stripped 0 bases from V and 4 bases from J, with 18 bases between. Germline V lookup: CDR1 LNHDA, CDR2 SQIVND (reference sequence). From the reads, TCRdb called clonotypes with MiXCR, one entry per CDR3 protein. The sample lists approximately 490,000 distinct CDR3 sequences, about 11% occurring once. The sequenced material came from PBMCs. The chain links TRBV19 to TRBJ2-5, with D possibly being TRBD1 or TRBD2 (5 bases each). The origin of this receptor is a human donor in good health (CMV status not recorded). Some clones in this sample may be carry-over from other donors' samples. The CDR3, as DNA: TGTGCCAGTAGTATAGATCTAGGGACGGGAAGAATAGAGACCCAGTACTTC. Translation gives CASSIDLGTGRIETQYF.